This TCR beta chain originates from a study of blood T cell repertoires in COVID-19. Study overall: Some COVID-19 samples were acute and others convalescent; all came from the United States, Italy and Spain. In each case, the material was cDNA or gDNA derived from T cells, B-cell-depleted T cells, or PBMCs.

Original processing notes: Scientists estimated how many nucleated cells there were by amplifying reference gene primers. Clones were read by immunoSEQ multiplex PCR, and TCRdb kept only the in-frame ones, dropping some. From that table come the V and J calls and clone size; the DNA was used to work out D and trimming. This table has 300,000 to 450,000 clones, 85% appearing once. Specimen: peripheral blood. This clonotype was obtained from a young woman with acute or convalescent COVID-19.

The CDR3 nucleotides are TGTGCCAGCAGCTCCACCGGGGGGGGAAAAGATACGCAGTATTTT. Translation gives CASSSTGGGKDTQYF. V is TRBV7-7 and J is TRBJ2-3; 8 bases are shared with TRBD2. Germline V gene sequence: CDR1 SSHAT, CDR2 FNYEAQ (reference sequence). V shed 4 bases and J 5 bases; nucleotides not matched to a gene: 8. This CDR3 contains 15 residues.